These 25 T cell receptor beta chains share one sample of origin, sequenced in a study of T cells of healthy individuals. MiXCR, run by TCRdb on the 5' RACE reads, gives a single entry per CDR3 protein. This table has approximately 100,000 distinct CDR3 sequences, 17% appearing once. These receptors came from a human donor in good health.

This clonotype was seen repeatedly, ten times or more. V and J are TRBV20-1 and TRBJ1-5, with 8 bases matching TRBD1. Trimming removed 5 bases from V and 1 base from J; junction bases left unmatched: 4. Germline V gene sequence: CDR1 DFQATT, CDR2 SNEGSKA (reference sequence). The length of the CDR3 is 14 residues. The CDR3 is CSAPTGGSNQPQHF. The CDR3 DNA follows: TGCAGTGCTCCAACAGGGGGGAGCAATCAGCCCCAGCATTTT.

The chain has TRBV5-1 and TRBJ2-3; D unresolved. Trimming shortened V by 3 bases and J by 0 bases, and 5 bases separated the two germline ends. The length of the CDR3 is 13 residues. CDR1 and CDR2 from the germline V gene are SGHRS and YFSETQ. The CDR3 sequence: CASSSTSTDTQYF. As DNA, the CDR3 is TGCGCCAGCAGCTCGACGAGCACAGATACGCAGTATTTT.

This rearrangement joins TRBV4-2 to TRBJ1-3, with D uncertain. Germline V gene lookup returns CDR1 LGHNA and CDR2 YNFKEQ. V was pared by 7 bases and J by 0 bases, with 13 bases between. There are 15 residues in the CDR3. The CDR3 loop reads CASTLTEGSGNTIYF. CDR3 DNA sequence: TGTGCCAGCACCTTGACGGAAGGCTCTGGAAACACCATATATTTT.

A few counts support this clonotype. One end of the junction fails to match germline, which may point to a read error. The V gene is TRBV20-1, the J gene TRBJ2-6; D possibly corresponds to TRBD2 (6 bases). Germline loops: CDR1 DFQATT, CDR2 SNEGSKA (reference sequence). The CDR3 is made up of 14 amino acids. The CDR3 nucleotides are TGCAGTGCTTTGGGGGACTCTGGGGCCAACGTCCTGAATTTC. Amino acid sequence: CSALGDSGANVLNF.

In this sample, this clonotype turned up many times. The chain employs TRBV3-1 and TRBJ2-1; TRBD2 is a possible D gene (5 bases). V shed 0 bases and J shed 3 bases, with 9 bases lying between them. The germline V gene has CDR1 LGHDT and CDR2 YNNKEL (reference sequence). CDR3 size: 15 residues. CDR3 coding DNA: TGTGCCAGCAGCCAAGATTTGAGCGGCTACAATGAGCAGTTCTTC. As protein: CASSQDLSGYNEQFF.

This clonotype was seen only a few times. This sequence joins TRBV28 and TRBJ2-6; D is unresolved. The germline CDR1 and CDR2 sequences are MDHEN and SYDVKM. The germline V and J ends were trimmed by 2 bases and 3 bases, with 8 bases remaining between them. The CDR3 contains 15 residues. CDR3 nucleotide sequence: TGTGCCAGCAGTTTAATGGTATTTGGGGCCAACGTCCTGACTTTC. Residues: CASSLMVFGANVLTF.

This sequence joins TRBV4-3 and TRBJ2-7, with 9 bases that match TRBD1. This CDR3 region has 15 residues. Losses at the gene ends were 2 bases for V and 7 bases for J; bases not matched to a gene: 9. Germline-derived CDR1 and CDR2 are LGHNA and YSLEER. CDR3 sequence (DNA): TGCGCCAGCAGCCAACACAGGGGGCTACCTTGGGAGCAGTACTTC. As protein: CASSQHRGLPWEQYF.

This clonotype has a count of ten or more. This rearrangement joins TRBV20-1 to TRBJ2-1; TRBD1 is a possible D gene (5 bases). Looked up from germline, CDR1 is DFQATT and CDR2 is SNEGSKA (reference sequence). V was cut by 6 bases and J by 7 bases, with 7 bases left in between. This CDR3 comprises 10 residues. This chain's CDR3 is CSAGVNEQFF. In DNA form, the CDR3 reads TGCAGTGCAGGGGTGAATGAGCAGTTCTTC.

The chain uses TRBV28 and TRBJ1-5; no reliable D call. Germline V gives CDR1 MDHEN, CDR2 SYDVKM. The CDR3 extends over 12 amino acids. The V and J ends lost 3 bases and 5 bases respectively, with 5 bases between them. The CDR3 region has the DNA TGTGCCAGCAGTTTTATATATCAGCCCCAGCATTTT. Protein product: CASSFIYQPQHF.

This clonotype showed up many times. The genes are TRBV12-3 or TRBV12-4 and TRBJ1-3; no clear D gene. The V end lost 5 bases, the J end lost 5 bases, and 13 bases lay between the germline ends. The CDR3 consists of 14 residues. CDR3 coding DNA: TGTGCCAGCAGTGCGAGGATATTTAGAAACACCATATATTTT. Encoded protein: CASSARIFRNTIYF.

This clonotype was seen more than once but under ten times. The chain links TRBV13 to TRBJ1-2, with TRBD1 identical over 7 bases. In germline, CDR1 is PRHDT, CDR2 FYEKMQ (reference sequence). This CDR3 comprises 13 residues. With V trimmed by 0 bases and J by 8 bases, 3 bases remained unmatched. The CDR3 loop is CASSLGGQYGYTF. DNA for the CDR3: TGTGCCAGCAGCTTAGGGGGACAGTACGGCTACACCTTC.

The chain uses TRBV28 and TRBJ2-7, with a possible D match to TRBD1 (5 bases). Germline lookup yields CDR1 MDHEN and CDR2 SYDVKM. V was clipped by 2 bases and J by 3 bases, with 11 bases between them. The CDR3 is 14 amino acids. This CDR3 is CASSLAQQDYEQYF. CDR3 bases: TGTGCCAGCAGTTTAGCGCAACAGGACTACGAGCAGTACTTC.

This clonotype has only a few counts. V gene TRBV7-9 combines with J gene TRBJ2-5, with a tentative D call TRBD1 (6 bases). This CDR3 region has 14 residues. Germline loops: CDR1 SEHNR, CDR2 FQNEAQ (reference sequence). V was pared by 5 bases and J by 5 bases, with 15 bases between. In nucleotides, the CDR3 is TGTGCCAGCAGCGAGCGACGGCAGGGGGAGACCCAGTACTTC. This gives the protein CASSERRQGETQYF.

This clonotype was counted between two and nine times. The chain uses TRBV7-9 and TRBJ2-1; 15 bases map to TRBD2. The germline V gene has CDR1 SEHNR and CDR2 FQNEAQ (reference sequence). The J segment lost 0 bases and the V segment lost 0 bases, leaving 9 bases of the junction unmatched. The CDR3 is made up of 21 amino acids. CDR3 sequence: CASSLARGLAGGSDSYNEQFF. In DNA form, the CDR3 reads TGTGCCAGCAGCTTAGCGCGAGGACTAGCGGGAGGGTCGGACTCCTACAATGAGCAGTTCTTC.

The CDR3 sequence: CASGRGGETEAFF. The DNA of the CDR3 is TGTGCCAGCGGACGAGGAGGGGAAACTGAAGCTTTCTTT. The V gene is TRBV6-5, the J gene TRBJ1-1; D might be TRBD1 (5 bases). The CDR3 has 13 residues. In germline, CDR1 is MNHEY, CDR2 SVGAGI. The V end was cut by 8 bases, the J end by 5 bases, with 15 bases between.

This clonotype was counted at least ten times. The CDR3: CASSLDPLTEETQYF. In DNA, the CDR3 is TGTGCCAGCAGCTTAGATCCGTTAACGGAAGAGACCCAGTACTTC. This rearrangement joins TRBV7-9 to TRBJ2-5; D remains ambiguous. Between the trimmed V and J ends, which lost 1 base and 3 bases, there was a span of 12 bases. The CDR3 is made up of 15 amino acids. Germline V gene sequence: CDR1 SEHNR, CDR2 FQNEAQ (reference sequence).

Worth noting for this clonotype: The germline gene is not matched at one end of the junction; a read error may be the cause. The chain couples TRBV11-2 to TRBJ1-2; 8 nucleotides agree with TRBD1. There are 14 residues in the CDR3. Germline V gene sequence: CDR1 SGHAT, CDR2 FQNNGV. This CDR3 is CASSTGTGSYGYDF. The CDR3 region has the DNA TGTGCCAGCAGCACCGGGACAGGCTCCTATGGCTACGACTTC.

This clonotype was recorded at least ten times. As DNA, the CDR3 is TGCGCCAGCAGCCAAGGAGGGGCGGGAAACACCATATATTTT. This sequence encodes CASSQGGAGNTIYF. The rearrangement links TRBV4-3 to TRBJ1-3, with TRBD1 as a possible D gene (5 bases). This CDR3 is 14 amino acids long. V gave up 1 base and J gave up 4 bases, with 8 bases separating them. Germline V gene sequence: CDR1 LGHNA, CDR2 YSLEER.

In this sample, this clonotype turned up many times. This chain uses TRBV29-1 with TRBJ1-4, with TRBD1 matching over 9 bases. The germline CDR1 and CDR2 sequences are SQVTM and ANQGSEA. Germline trimming cut 6 bases from V and 3 bases from J; bases unmatched to any gene: 8. There are 15 residues in the CDR3. The CDR3 sequence is CSVPGQGGSNEKLFF. Written as DNA, the CDR3 is TGCAGCGTACCGGGACAGGGCGGCTCTAATGAAAAACTGTTTTTT.

This clonotype was found a few times. This chain uses TRBV2 with TRBJ1-1, with TRBD1 identical over 8 bases. Germline V CDR1 and CDR2: SNHLY, FYNNEI. The CDR3 sequence is 16 residues long. Trimming cost V 7 bases and J 3 bases; bases outside gene matches: 13. In nucleotides, the CDR3 is TGTGCCAGCACGGTTGGCAGGGGGCCTGTATACACTGAAGCTTTCTTT. This translates into CASTVGRGPVYTEAFF.

The V call is TRBV6-5, the J call TRBJ1-1; tentative D call: TRBD1 (5 bases). The CDR3 is made up of 15 amino acids. The germline CDR1 and CDR2 sequences are MNHEY and SVGAGI. V lost 6 bases and J lost 1, with 15 bases in between. Written as DNA, the CDR3 is TGTGCCAGCAGCTCTCAAGGGGAGGGGAACACTGAAGCTTTCTTT. Residues: CASSSQGEGNTEAFF.

V usage is TRBV7-2 and J usage is TRBJ2-7, with D possibly being TRBD1 (5 bases). V was clipped by 1 base and J by 6 bases, with 13 bases between them. CDR1 and CDR2 from the germline V gene are SGHTA and FQGNSA. This CDR3 has 14 residues. CDR3 nucleotides: TGTGCCAGCAGCTTAGACAGGACAAGGGCCGAGCAGTACTTC. Protein product: CASSLDRTRAEQYF.

V usage is TRBV29-1 and J usage is TRBJ1-1; unclear D gene. Germline V gene sequence: CDR1 SQVTM, CDR2 ANQGSEA. This CDR3 is 11 amino acids long. Trimming shortened V by 7 bases and J by 4 bases, and 10 bases separated the two germline ends. In DNA, the CDR3 is TGCAGCGCCTCCCGGGGCACTGAAGCTTTCTTT. Translation: CSASRGTEAFF.

The chain has TRBV4-2 and TRBJ2-7; TRBD1 matches 7 bases. The ends lost 4 bases at V and 2 bases at J; junction bases unmatched: 5. There are 14 residues in the CDR3. Looked up from germline, CDR1 is LGHNA and CDR2 is YNFKEQ. Here the CDR3 DNA reads TGTGCCAGCAGCCGAGAGACAGGGCCCTACGAGCAGTACTTC. This codes for CASSRETGPYEQYF.

The chain is built from TRBV6-2 or TRBV6-3 and TRBJ2-3; no firm D call. Per germline, CDR1 MNHEY and CDR2 SVGEGT. V was pared by 8 bases and J by 3 bases, with 15 bases between. The CDR3 length is 14 residues. The CDR3 protein is CASCSLVSTDTQYF. DNA for the CDR3: TGTGCCAGCTGTTCTCTGGTCAGTACAGATACGCAGTATTTT.